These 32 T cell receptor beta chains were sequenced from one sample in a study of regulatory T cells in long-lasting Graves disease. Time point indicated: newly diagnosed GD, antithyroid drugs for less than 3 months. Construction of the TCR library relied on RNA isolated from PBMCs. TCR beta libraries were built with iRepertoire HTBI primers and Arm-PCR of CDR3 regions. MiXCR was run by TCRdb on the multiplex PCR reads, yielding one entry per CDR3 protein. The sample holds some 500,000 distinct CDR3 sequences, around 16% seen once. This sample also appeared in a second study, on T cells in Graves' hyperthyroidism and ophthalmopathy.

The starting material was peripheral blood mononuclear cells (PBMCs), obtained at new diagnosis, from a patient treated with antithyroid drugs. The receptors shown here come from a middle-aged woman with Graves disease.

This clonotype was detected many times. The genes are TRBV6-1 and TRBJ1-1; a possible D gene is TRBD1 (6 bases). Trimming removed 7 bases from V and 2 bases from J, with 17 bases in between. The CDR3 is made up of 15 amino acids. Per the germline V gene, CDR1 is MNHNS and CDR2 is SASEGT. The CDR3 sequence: CASTLGGRGNTEAFF. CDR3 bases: TGTGCCAGCACCCTAGGCGGCAGGGGCAACACTGAAGCTTTCTTT.

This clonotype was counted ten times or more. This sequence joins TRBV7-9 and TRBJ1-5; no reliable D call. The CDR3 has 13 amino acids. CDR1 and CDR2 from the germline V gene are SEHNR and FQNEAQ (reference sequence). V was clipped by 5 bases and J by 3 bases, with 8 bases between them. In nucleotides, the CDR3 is TGTGCCAGCAGCGCCGTCGACAATCAGCCCCAGCATTTT. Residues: CASSAVDNQPQHF.

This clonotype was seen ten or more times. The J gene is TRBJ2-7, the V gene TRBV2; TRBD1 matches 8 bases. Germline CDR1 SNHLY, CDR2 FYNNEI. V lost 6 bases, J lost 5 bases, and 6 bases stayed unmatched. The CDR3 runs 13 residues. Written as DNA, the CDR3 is TGTGCCAGCAGCCGGGACAGGCACGACGAGCAGTACTTC. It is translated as CASSRDRHDEQYF.

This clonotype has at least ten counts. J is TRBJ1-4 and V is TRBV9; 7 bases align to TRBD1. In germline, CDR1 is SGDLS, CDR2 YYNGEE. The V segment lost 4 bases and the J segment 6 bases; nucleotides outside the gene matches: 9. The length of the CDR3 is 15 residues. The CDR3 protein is CASSSTGTVHEKLFF. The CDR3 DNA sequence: TGTGCCAGCAGCTCCACCGGGACAGTTCATGAAAAACTGTTTTTT.

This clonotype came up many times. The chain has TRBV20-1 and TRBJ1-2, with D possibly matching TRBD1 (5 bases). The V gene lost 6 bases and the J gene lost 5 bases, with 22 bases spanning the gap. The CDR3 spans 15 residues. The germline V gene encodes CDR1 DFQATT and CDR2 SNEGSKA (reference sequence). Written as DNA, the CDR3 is TGCAGTGCACCAGGACATCCGAAGACCCAATATGGCTACACCTTC. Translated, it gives CSAPGHPKTQYGYTF.

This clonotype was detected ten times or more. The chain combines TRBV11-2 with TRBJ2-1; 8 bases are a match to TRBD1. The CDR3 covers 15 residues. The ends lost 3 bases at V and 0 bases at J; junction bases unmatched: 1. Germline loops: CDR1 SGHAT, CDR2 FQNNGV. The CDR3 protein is CASSFGQGSYNEQFF. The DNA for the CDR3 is TGTGCCAGCAGCTTCGGACAGGGCTCCTACAATGAGCAGTTCTTC.

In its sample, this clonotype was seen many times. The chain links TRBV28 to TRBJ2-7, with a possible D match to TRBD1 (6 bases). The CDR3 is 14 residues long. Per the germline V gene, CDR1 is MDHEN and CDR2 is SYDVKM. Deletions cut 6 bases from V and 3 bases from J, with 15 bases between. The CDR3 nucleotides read TGTGCCAGCAGGGCCGGGCCAGGGGTCTACGAGCAGTACTTC. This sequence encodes CASRAGPGVYEQYF.

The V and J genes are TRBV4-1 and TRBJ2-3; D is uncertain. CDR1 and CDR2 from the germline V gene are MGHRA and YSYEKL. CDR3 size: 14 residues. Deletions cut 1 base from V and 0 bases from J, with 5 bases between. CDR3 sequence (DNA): TGCGCCAGCAGCCAAGCTGCGAGCACAGATACGCAGTATTTT. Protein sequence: CASSQAASTDTQYF.

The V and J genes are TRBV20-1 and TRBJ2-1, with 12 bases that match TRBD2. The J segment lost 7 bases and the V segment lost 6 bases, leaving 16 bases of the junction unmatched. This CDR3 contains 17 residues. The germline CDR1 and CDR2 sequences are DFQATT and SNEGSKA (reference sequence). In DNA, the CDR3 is TGCAGTGCCCCGAGGGCTAGCGGGGGGGCCTTTCGTAATGAGCAGTTCTTC. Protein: CSAPRASGGAFRNEQFF.

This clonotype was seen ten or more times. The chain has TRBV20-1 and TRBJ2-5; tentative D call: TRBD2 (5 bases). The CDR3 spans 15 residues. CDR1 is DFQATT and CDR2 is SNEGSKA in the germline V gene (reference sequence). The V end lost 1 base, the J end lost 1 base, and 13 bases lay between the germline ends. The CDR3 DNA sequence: TGCAGTGCTAGAGCTACCTCCGGACTCCAAGAGACCCAGTACTTC. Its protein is CSARATSGLQETQYF.

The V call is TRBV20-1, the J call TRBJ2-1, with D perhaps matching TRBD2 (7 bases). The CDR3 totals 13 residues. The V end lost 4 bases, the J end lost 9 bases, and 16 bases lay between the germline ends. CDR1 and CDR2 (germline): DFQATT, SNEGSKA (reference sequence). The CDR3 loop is CSANRGGRGEQFF. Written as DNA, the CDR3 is TGCAGTGCTAATAGGGGGGGGCGTGGTGAGCAGTTCTTC.

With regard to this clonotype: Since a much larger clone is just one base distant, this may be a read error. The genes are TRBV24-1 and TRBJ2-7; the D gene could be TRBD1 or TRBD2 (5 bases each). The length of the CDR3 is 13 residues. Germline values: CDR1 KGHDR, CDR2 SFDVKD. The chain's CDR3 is CATSGEGMGEQHF. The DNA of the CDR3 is TGTGCCACCAGTGGTGAAGGGATGGGGGAGCAGCACTTC.

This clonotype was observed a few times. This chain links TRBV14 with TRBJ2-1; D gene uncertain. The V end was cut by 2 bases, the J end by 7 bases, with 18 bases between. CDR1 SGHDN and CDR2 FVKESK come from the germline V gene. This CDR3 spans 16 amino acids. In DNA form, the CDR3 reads TGTGCCAGCAGCCAAATGCTCCTTCTGGGGTGGAATGAGCAGTTCTTC. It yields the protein CASSQMLLLGWNEQFF.

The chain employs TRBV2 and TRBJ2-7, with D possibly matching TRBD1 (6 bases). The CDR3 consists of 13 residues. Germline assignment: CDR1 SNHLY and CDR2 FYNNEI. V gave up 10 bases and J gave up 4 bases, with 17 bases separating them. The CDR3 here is CATGAGRKYEQYF. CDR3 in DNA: TGTGCCACAGGGGCAGGGCGGAAATACGAGCAGTACTTC.

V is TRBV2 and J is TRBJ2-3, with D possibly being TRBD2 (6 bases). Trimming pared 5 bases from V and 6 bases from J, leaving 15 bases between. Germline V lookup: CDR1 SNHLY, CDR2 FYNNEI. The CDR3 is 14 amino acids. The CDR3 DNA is TGTGCCAGCAGTTACGGGAGTTCGGGGGATACGCAGTATTTT. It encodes CASSYGSSGDTQYF.

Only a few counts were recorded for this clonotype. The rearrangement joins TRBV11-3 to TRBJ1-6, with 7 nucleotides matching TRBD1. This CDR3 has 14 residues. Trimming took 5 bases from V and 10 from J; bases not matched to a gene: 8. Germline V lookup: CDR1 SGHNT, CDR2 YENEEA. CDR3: CASSLGDSKSPLHF. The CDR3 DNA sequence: TGTGCCAGCAGCCTAGGGGACAGCAAATCACCCCTCCACTTT.

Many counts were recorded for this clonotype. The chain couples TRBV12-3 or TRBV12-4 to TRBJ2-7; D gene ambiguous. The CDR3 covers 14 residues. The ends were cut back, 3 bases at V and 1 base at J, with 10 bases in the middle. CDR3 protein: CASSFPPRSYEQYF. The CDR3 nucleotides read TGTGCCAGCAGTTTCCCCCCGAGATCCTACGAGCAGTACTTC.

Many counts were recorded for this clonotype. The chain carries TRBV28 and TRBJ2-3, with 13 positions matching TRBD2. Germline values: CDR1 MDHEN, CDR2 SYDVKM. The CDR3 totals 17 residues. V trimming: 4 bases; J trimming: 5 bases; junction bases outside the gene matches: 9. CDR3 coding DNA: TGTGCCAGCAGTTACCTCTGGACTAGCGGGGGAGGAGATACGCAGTATTTT. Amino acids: CASSYLWTSGGGDTQYF. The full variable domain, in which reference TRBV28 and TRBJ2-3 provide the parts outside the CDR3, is DVKVTQSSRYLVKRTGEKVFLECVQDMDHENMFWYRQDPGLGLRLIYFSYDVKMKEKGDIPEGYSVSREKKERFSLILESASTNQTSMYLCASSYLWTSGGGDTQYFGPGTRLTVL.

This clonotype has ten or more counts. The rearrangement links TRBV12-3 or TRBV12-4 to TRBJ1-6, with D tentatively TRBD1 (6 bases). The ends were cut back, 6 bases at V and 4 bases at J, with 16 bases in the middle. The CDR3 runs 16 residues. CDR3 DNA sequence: TGTGCCAGCAGCCGCGCCGGGACAAGTTATAATTCACCCCTCCACTTT. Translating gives CASSRAGTSYNSPLHF.

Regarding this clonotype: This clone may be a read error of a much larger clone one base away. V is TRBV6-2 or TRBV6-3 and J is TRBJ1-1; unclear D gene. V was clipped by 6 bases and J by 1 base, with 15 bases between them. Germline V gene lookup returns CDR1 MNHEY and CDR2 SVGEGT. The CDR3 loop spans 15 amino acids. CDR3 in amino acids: CASSPGEAPNTEAFF. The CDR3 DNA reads TGTGCCAGCAGCCCTGGGGAGGCCCCGAACACTGAAGCTTTCTTT.

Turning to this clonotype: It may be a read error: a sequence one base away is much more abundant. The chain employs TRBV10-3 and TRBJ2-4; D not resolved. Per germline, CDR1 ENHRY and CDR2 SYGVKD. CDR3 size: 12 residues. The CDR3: CTTALGQDIQYF. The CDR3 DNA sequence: TGTACCACCGCCTTGGGCCAAGACATTCAGTACTTC.

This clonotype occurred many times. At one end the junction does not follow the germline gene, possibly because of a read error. CDR3 amino acids: CASTLTGVTEAFF. CDR3 sequence (DNA): TGTGCCAGCACCTTAACAGGGGTTACTGAAGCTTTCTTT. This chain joins TRBV7-9 and TRBJ1-1, with 7 bases aligning to TRBD1. The CDR3 spans 13 residues. Germline values: CDR1 SEHNR, CDR2 FQNEAQ (reference sequence).

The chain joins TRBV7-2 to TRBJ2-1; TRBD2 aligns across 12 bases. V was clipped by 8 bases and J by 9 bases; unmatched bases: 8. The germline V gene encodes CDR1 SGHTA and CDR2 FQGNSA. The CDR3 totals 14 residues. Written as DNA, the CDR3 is TGTGCCAGCGGCCGGACTAGCGGGGTGGGTGAGCAGTTCTTC. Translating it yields CASGRTSGVGEQFF. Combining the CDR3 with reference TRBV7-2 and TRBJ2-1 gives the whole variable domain GAGVSQSPSNKVTEKGKDVELRCDPISGHTALYWYRQSLGQGLEFLIYFQGNSAPDKSGLPSDRFSAERTGGSVSTLTIQRTQQEDSAVYLCASGRTSGVGEQFFGPGTRLTVL.

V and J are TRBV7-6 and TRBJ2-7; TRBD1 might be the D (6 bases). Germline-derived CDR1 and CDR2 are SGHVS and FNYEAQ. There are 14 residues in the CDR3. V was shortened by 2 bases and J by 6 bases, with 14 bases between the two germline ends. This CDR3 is CASSLLSGDGEQYF. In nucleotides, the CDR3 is TGTGCCAGCAGCTTATTATCAGGGGACGGCGAGCAGTACTTC.

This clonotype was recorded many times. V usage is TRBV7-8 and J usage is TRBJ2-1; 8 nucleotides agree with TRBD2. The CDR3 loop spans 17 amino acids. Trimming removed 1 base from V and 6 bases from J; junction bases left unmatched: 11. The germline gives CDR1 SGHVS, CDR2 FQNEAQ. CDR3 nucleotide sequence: TGTGCCAGCAGCTTAGTAGGAGCGGGGGCCCCCAGCAATGAGCAGTTCTTC. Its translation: CASSLVGAGAPSNEQFF.

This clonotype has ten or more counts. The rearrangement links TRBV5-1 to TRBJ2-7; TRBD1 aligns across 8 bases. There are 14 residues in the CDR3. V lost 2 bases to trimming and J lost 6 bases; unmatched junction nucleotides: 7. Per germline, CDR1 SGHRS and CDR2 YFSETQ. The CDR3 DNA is TGCGCCAGCAGCTTTGGGACAGGACTTTTCGAGCAGTACTTC. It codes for CASSFGTGLFEQYF.

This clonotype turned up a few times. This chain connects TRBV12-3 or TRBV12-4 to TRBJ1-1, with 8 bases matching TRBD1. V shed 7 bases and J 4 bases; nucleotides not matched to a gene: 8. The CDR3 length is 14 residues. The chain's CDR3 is CASISGQGSTEAFF. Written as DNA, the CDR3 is TGTGCCAGCATTTCCGGACAGGGCTCCACTGAAGCTTTCTTT.

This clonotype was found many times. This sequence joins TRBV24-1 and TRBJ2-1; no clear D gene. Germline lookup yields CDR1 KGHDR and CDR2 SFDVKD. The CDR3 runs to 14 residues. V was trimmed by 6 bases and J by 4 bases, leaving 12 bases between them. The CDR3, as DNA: TGTGCCACCAGTTCTTGGGGTCGGTACAATGAGCAGTTCTTC. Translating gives CATSSWGRYNEQFF.

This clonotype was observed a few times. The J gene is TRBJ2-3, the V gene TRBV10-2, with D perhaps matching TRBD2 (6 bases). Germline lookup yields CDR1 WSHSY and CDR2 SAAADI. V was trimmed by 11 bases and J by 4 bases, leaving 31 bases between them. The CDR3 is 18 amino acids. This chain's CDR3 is CACWRMSGRLPGADTQYF. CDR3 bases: TGCGCCTGTTGGAGGATGAGCGGGCGTCTTCCCGGGGCAGATACGCAGTATTTT.

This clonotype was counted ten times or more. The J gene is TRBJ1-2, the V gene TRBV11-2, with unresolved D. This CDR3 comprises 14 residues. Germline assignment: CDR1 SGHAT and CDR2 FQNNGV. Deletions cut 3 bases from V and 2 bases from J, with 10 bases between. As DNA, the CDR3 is TGTGCCAGCAGCTTTGGGAATTCCAACTATGGCTACACCTTC. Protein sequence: CASSFGNSNYGYTF.

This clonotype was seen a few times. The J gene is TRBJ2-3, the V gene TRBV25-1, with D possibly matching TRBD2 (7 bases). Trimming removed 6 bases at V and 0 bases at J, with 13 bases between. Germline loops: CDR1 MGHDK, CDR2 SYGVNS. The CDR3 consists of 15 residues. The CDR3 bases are TGTGCCAGCAGCGAGGGGGGGACTAGCACAGATACGCAGTATTTT. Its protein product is CASSEGGTSTDTQYF.

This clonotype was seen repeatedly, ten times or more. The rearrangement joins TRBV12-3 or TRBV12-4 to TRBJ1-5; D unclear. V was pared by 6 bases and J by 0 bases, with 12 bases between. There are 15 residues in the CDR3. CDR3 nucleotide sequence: TGTGCCAGCAGGCTCCCTGGGAGTAGCAATCAGCCCCAGCATTTT. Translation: CASRLPGSSNQPQHF.